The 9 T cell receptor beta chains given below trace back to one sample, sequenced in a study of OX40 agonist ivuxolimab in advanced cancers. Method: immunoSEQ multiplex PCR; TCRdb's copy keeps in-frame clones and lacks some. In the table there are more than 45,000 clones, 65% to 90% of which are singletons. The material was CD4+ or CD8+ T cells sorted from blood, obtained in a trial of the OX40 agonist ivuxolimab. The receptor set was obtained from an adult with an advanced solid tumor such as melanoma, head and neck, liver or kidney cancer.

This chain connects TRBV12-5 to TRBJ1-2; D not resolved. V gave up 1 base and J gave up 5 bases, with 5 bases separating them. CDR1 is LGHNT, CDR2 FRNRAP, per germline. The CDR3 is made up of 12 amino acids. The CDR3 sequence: CASGLAAYGYTF. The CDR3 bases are TGTGCTAGTGGTTTGGCAGCTTATGGCTACACCTTC.

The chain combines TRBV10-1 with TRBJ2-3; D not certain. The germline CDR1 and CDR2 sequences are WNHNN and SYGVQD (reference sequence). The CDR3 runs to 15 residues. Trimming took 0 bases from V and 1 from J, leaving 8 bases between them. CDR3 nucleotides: TGCGCCAGCAGTGAGTCGATGGGCGGCACAGATACGCAGTATTTT. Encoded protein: CASSESMGGTDTQYF.

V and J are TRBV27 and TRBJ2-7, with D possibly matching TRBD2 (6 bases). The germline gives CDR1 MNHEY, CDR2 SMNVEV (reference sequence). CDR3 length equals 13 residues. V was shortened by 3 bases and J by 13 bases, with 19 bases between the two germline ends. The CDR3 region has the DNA TGTGCCAGCAGTTTGGGGGGTTCCAGACCTCTTTACTTC. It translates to CASSLGGSRPLYF.

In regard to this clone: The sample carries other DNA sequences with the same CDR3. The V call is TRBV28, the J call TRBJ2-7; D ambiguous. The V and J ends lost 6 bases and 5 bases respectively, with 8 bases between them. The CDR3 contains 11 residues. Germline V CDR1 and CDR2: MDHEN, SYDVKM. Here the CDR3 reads CASSLVDEQYF. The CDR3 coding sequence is TGTGCCAGCAGCCTCGTCGACGAGCAGTACTTC. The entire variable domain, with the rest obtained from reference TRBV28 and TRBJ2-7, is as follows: DVKVTQSSRYLVKRTGEKVFLECVQDMDHENMFWYRQDPGLGLRLIYFSYDVKMKEKGDIPEGYSVSREKKERFSLILESASTNQTSMYLCASSLVDEQYFGPGTRLTVT.

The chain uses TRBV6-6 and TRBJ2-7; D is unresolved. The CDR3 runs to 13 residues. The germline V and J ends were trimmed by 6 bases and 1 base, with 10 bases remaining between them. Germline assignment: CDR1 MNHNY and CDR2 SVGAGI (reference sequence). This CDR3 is CASRLSPSYEQYF. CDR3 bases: TGTGCCAGCAGACTTTCCCCGTCCTACGAGCAGTACTTC.

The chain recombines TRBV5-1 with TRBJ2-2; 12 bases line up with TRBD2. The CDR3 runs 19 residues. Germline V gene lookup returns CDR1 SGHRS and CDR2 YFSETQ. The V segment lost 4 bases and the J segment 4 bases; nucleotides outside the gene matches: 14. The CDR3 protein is CASSRSLAGGTVSTGELFF. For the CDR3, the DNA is TGCGCCAGCAGCAGGTCACTAGCGGGAGGCACAGTTAGCACCGGGGAGCTGTTTTTT.

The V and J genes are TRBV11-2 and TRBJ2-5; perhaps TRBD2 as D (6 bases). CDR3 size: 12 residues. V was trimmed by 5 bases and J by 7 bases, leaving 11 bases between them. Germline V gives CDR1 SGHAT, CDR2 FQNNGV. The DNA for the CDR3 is TGTGCCAGCAGCCCGGGAGCCGGGACCCAGTACTTC. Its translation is CASSPGAGTQYF.

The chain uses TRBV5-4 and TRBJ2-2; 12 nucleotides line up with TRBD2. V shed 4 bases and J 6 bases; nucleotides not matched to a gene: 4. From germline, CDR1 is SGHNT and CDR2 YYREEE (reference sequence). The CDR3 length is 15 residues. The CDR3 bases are TGTGCCAGCAGCCCCGGGACTAGCGGGCCCGGGGAGCTGTTTTTT. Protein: CASSPGTSGPGELFF.

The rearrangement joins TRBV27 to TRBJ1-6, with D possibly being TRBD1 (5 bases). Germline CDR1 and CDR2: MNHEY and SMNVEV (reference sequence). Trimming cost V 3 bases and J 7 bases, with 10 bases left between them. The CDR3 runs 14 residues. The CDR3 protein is CASSFWQGNSPLHF. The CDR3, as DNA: TGTGCCAGCAGTTTTTGGCAGGGCAATTCACCCCTCCACTTT.